Listed below are T cell receptor beta chains from one sample, sequenced in a study of blood T cells in healthy people across ages. TCRdb re-called the 5' RACE reads through MiXCR, storing one row per CDR3 protein. The sample contains about 730,000 distinct CDR3 sequences, roughly 47% of which appear only once. Source material: blood. The receptors here all came from a woman aged 60 to 75 in good health. The CDR3 runs from the conserved cysteine through the conserved F or W. Each record gives: J gene, V gene, CDR3 protein.

TRBJ2-1	TRBV29-1	CSDGLAGINEQFF
TRBJ2-3	TRBV6-2/TRBV6-3	CASSLWDTQYF
TRBJ1-2	TRBV12-3/TRBV12-4	CASSPVRDTEVQANYGYTF
TRBJ2-3	TRBV21-1	CASSNPDRSSDTQYF
TRBJ2-1	TRBV11-1	CASSGGREANEQFF
TRBJ1-1	TRBV4-1	CASSQDRGRAEAFF
TRBJ1-6	TRBV27	CASSLGAGGTHNSPLHF
TRBJ2-5	TRBV13	CASSFSRLAGGPENQYF
TRBJ1-6	TRBV5-1	CASTTEVWGRNSPLHF
TRBJ2-1	TRBV28	CASSPRQRYNEQFF
TRBJ2-7	TRBV7-9	CASSGPDSQSYEQYF
TRBJ1-2	TRBV5-5	CANRAGGGYGYTF
TRBJ1-4	TRBV3-1	CASSQQGGEKLFF
TRBJ2-2	TRBV29-1	CSVGVAGINTGELFF
TRBJ2-7	TRBV6-5	CASSWGFGAYEQYF
-	TRBV20-1	CSARGGTDSEQYF
TRBJ2-5	TRBV2	CASSEALAGAQETQYF
TRBJ1-1	TRBV20-1	CSASSIQGVTEAFF
TRBJ2-5	TRBV2	CASSWLAGRETQYF
TRBJ1-2	TRBV27	CASSPRDGPNYGYTF
TRBJ2-5	TRBV7-8	CASRTSWAQETQYF
TRBJ1-1	TRBV14	CASSVVTANTEAFF
TRBJ2-1	TRBV29-1	CSVTKGQGNPYNEQFF
TRBJ1-1	TRBV5-1	CASSLGLYENTEAFF
TRBJ1-6	TRBV7-2	CASSLDLVDVGDSPLHF
TRBJ2-3	TRBV28	CASIPSRRDTQYF
TRBJ2-5	TRBV9	CASSVAVVGGTETQYF
TRBJ1-4	TRBV9	CASSVTTGGEKLFF
TRBJ2-1	TRBV6-5	CASSSGGGAYNEQFF
TRBJ2-7	TRBV12-5	CASGIRLPGQGTYEQYF
TRBJ1-6	TRBV30	CAWDRGSPLHF
TRBJ1-1	TRBV7-9	CASSWYRTYNTEAFF
TRBJ1-5	TRBV20-1	CSLRPVGNQPQHF
TRBJ2-3	TRBV6-5	CASSYRASSTDTQYF
TRBJ2-1	TRBV28	CASSYSSGTRNEQFF
TRBJ2-3	TRBV2	CASRKTGGSDTQYF
TRBJ2-5	TRBV7-8	CASSLEQNNEQYF
TRBJ2-7	TRBV4-3	CASSPNAGASYEQYF
TRBJ2-1	TRBV6-2/TRBV6-3	CASSYPPSSSYNEQFF
TRBJ2-5	TRBV6-5	CASSYTLAGAQETQYF
TRBJ2-3	TRBV20-1	CSASNPGQHSTDTQYF
TRBJ2-6	TRBV10-3	CAISESTGSGANVLTF
TRBJ2-7	TRBV6-5	CASRFGTGLSEQYF
TRBJ2-6	TRBV10-3	CAIRGTGNVLTF
TRBJ2-1	TRBV24-1	CATSDLPGLAGEPYNEQFF
TRBJ2-3	TRBV6-1	CASSDFVGTAGGGTDTQYF
TRBJ1-1	TRBV7-9	CASSLGQLEVTEAFF
TRBJ1-2	TRBV3-1	CASSQGQGRLTGYTF
TRBJ2-1	TRBV20-1	CSASPTSGINEQFF
TRBJ1-6	TRBV27	CASSTRTGGVDSPLHF